Included here is one TCR beta chain sequence, with context. The antigen remains unidentified. The entry originates in a study of shared clonotypes between healthy human individuals. The study's findings and limits: With few donors, the genetic and exposure-history diversity represented was limited. Clonotype sharing among donors was expected to depend on sequencing depth.

The input for sorted-subset replicate PCRs was approximately 200 ng DNA, tens of thousands of T cell genomes. Some clones are missing from TCRdb's copy, which holds only in-frame ones; the method was immunoSEQ multiplex PCR. This sample yields about 2.3 million clones, of which 85% to 95% are seen a single time; about 0.36% belongs to the top ten. Germline CDR1 reads SGHTS; CDR2 reads YDEGEE. Trimming stripped 2 bases from V and 6 bases from J, with 22 bases between. There are 17 residues in the CDR3. The specimen was naive CD4+ T cells from PBMCs. Subset described: CD45RA+ positively selected. The V gene is TRBV5-8, the J gene TRBJ2-3; D perhaps matches TRBD2 (5 bases). This receptor was obtained from a man aged 18 to 29 in good health. Some clones in this sample may be carry-over from other donors' samples. The CDR3 sequence: CASSFPGWNSATDTQYF. In nucleotides, the CDR3 is TGTGCCAGCAGCTTCCCGGGGTGGAATTCGGCCACGGATACGCAGTATTTT. Full variable domain (remainder filled in from reference TRBV5-8 and TRBJ2-3): EAGVTQSPTHLIKTRGQQATLRCSPISGHTSVYWYQQALGLGLQFLLWYDEGEERNRGNFPPRFSGRQFPNYSSELNVNALELEDSALYLCASSFPGWNSATDTQYFGPGTRLTVL.